The clone carrying this T cell receptor (beta chain) turned up a few times. No antigen is known for it. The source of the sample is a study of Graves' ophthalmopathy and Graves' hyperthyroidism. The study's findings and limits: Blood also carried most expanded thyroid clonotypes exceeding 0.001 frequency.

RNA served as the template for amplifying TCR beta CDR3 regions. HTBI primers were used in a first-round RT-PCR, which preceded a second-round multiplex PCR. MiXCR, run by TCRdb on the multiplex PCR reads, gives a single entry per CDR3 protein. The sample lists more than 1,000,000 distinct CDR3 sequences; approximately 35% were seen once. The CDR3 runs 14 residues. J lost 6 bases, V lost 6 bases, and 5 bases had no gene match. Hyperthyroidism patients, all newly diagnosed, had under 2 months' duration and ages of 18 to 65. Certain patients were not enrolled. These were patients with other autoimmune diseases, uncontrolled infections, pregnancy or lactation.

The TCR was taken from an adult man with Graves' hyperthyroidism. Source material: peripheral blood or thyroid tissue (not recorded which). V usage is TRBV12-3 or TRBV12-4 and J usage is TRBJ1-5; 10 bases agree with TRBD1. The CDR3 is CASRTGGVFQPQHF. CDR3 nucleotide sequence: TGTGCCAGCAGGACAGGGGGCGTTTTTCAGCCCCAGCATTTT.